Here is one T cell receptor (beta chain) with its context. Antigen: not known. The data stem from a study of vaccination and CD4 T cells after COVID-19. Study in general: Of the convalescent patients, who were SARS-CoV-2 positive by nasal swab PCR, about 10 had mild and one severe disease. Everyone enrolled got two doses of BNT162b2 or mRNA-1273 vaccine.

V was shortened by 2 bases and J by 7 bases, with 12 bases between the two germline ends. From germline, CDR1 is SGHTA and CDR2 FQGNSA. The CDR3 is made up of 15 amino acids. Treatment reported: approximately nine-day PBMC culture with coronavirus spike peptide pools or control peptides (ViraFEST assay). Sequenced with the Oncomine TCR Beta short-read assay was DNA taken from cultured CD4+ T cells. TCRdb analysed the PCR reads with MiXCR anew, one entry per CDR3 protein. The sample consists of roughly 15,000 distinct CDR3 sequences, approximately 60% of them appearing once. The gene calls are TRBV7-2 and TRBJ1-6, with D possibly matching TRBD1 (6 bases). The sequences come from CD4+ T cells from blood, cultured in vitro, collected after SARS-CoV-2 vaccination. This TCR came from a human donor who had recovered from COVID-19. This chain's CDR3 is CASSLIGGQNSPLHF. The DNA for the CDR3 is TGTGCCAGCAGCTTAATCGGGGGCCAGAATTCACCCCTCCACTTT. Full variable domain (remainder filled in from reference TRBV7-2 and TRBJ1-6): GAGVSQSPSNKVTEKGKDVELRCDPISGHTALYWYRQSLGQGLEFLIYFQGNSAPDKSGLPSDRFSAERTGGSVSTLTIQRTQQEDSAVYLCASSLIGGQNSPLHFGNGTRLTVT.